This TCR beta chain was observed in a study of technical replicates of blood from a handful of donors. TCRdb keeps only in-frame clones here, not all; method: immunoSEQ multiplex PCR. The sample has about 76,000 clones, 80% to 90% seen once; the top ten hold 4.8%. The germline gives CDR1 MGHDK, CDR2 SYGVNS. The CDR3 totals 18 residues. V was trimmed by 1 base and J by 0 bases, leaving 18 bases between them. This TCR came from a human donor in good health. Some clones in this sample may be carry-over from other donors' samples. V is TRBV25-1 and J is TRBJ1-2, with D tentatively TRBD1 (6 bases). Sequencing was done on a sample of PBMCs. CDR3 DNA sequence: TGTGCCAGCAGTGAATCTTCCGGGACACTCACAGCTAACTATGGCTACACCTTC. It encodes CASSESSGTLTANYGYTF.